These T cell receptor beta chains were read from a single sample in a study of breast tumors, draining lymph nodes, adjacent tissues. TCRdb passed the multiplex PCR reads through MiXCR, listing each CDR3 protein once. Among tens of thousands of distinct CDR3 sequences listed, 35% to 50% were seen once. The sample taken for sequencing was breast tumor tissue. These receptors were taken from a female donor with breast cancer. Some clones in this sample may be carry-over from other donors' samples. The CDR3 runs from the conserved cysteine through the conserved F or W. Rows give clone size only sometimes, using once, few, many, or a class for an expanded clone.

v_call,clone_size,j_call,cdr3_aa
TRBV28,many,TRBJ2-5,CASSLSVSSQETQYF
TRBV12-3/TRBV12-4,many,TRBJ2-4,CASSFASGGNIQYF
TRBV5-4,many,TRBJ2-5,CASSRDRVYQETQYF
TRBV20-1,.,TRBJ2-7,CSASTTTSYEQCF
TRBV5-1,many,TRBJ1-2,CASSWDRGTDANYGYTF
TRBV24-1,many,TRBJ2-3,CATRDSMLDTQYF
TRBV5-1,few,TRBJ2-7,CASSLAGQGFYEQYF
TRBV29-1,.,TRBJ1-3,CSVDAYGNTIYF
TRBV19,.,TRBJ2-1,CASSQIRQGKSYNEQFF
TRBV19,few,TRBJ1-2,CASSMGPDYGYTF
TRBV5-1,.,TRBJ2-6,CASSFMGSGANVLTF
TRBV5-1,many,TRBJ2-2,CASSEATGAGELFF
TRBV2,.,TRBJ2-7,CASSEPWEGGGKGPYEQYF
TRBV2,many,TRBJ2-3,CASSRTHGGTDTQYF
TRBV7-3,.,TRBJ1-2,CASSQNGYGYTF
TRBV27,many,TRBJ2-7,CASSFGRRMEQYF
TRBV5-6,many,TRBJ2-1,CASSGGTTYNEQFF
TRBV13,many,TRBJ2-5,CASSPGTGMGTQYF
TRBV29-1,.,.,CSVGNLAGGGETQYF
TRBV6-1,.,TRBJ1-5,CASSQNSNHPQHF
TRBV20-1,once,TRBJ2-2,CSASTDVASVAGGGIGELFF
TRBV6-2/TRBV6-3,.,TRBJ2-5,CASSRQGAQWEETQYF
TRBV7-2,many,TRBJ2-7,CASSLAGRGHEQYF
TRBV6-5,many,TRBJ1-2,CASSQRQGATYGYTF
TRBV20-1,.,TRBJ2-3,CSASLLGLNTDTQYF
TRBV10-3,.,TRBJ1-5,CASSYGTSGSNEHF
TRBV5-1,many,TRBJ2-7,CASSLGPWARDTPYEQYF
TRBV10-3,.,TRBJ2-2,CAISESDDTGELFF
TRBV6-5,many,TRBJ2-7,CASSAGGPGEQYF
TRBV5-1,.,TRBJ2-7,CASSFAGTYEQYF
TRBV5-1,many,TRBJ1-6,CASSLGDSNNSPLHF
TRBV29-1,.,TRBJ2-3,CSPGLAGGPADTQYF
TRBV28,few,TRBJ2-7,CASSFRIAGVYEQYF
TRBV4-1,many,TRBJ2-7,CASRVTFSGTSYEQYF
TRBV19,.,TRBJ1-2,CTSSEPSGDYGYTF
TRBV7-2,many,TRBJ2-5,CASSALGRGQETQYF
TRBV6-1,many,TRBJ2-7,CARPLLVFEQYF
TRBV5-1,many,TRBJ2-5,CASAYDGSGREETQYF
TRBV2,.,TRBJ1-5,CASSEDGQPQHF
TRBV9,many,TRBJ2-5,CASSVVYGGGETQYF
TRBV10-3,.,TRBJ2-7,CAIRTGGPYEQYF
TRBV7-9,.,TRBJ2-7,CASWGETSGNNNEF
TRBV7-3,.,TRBJ1-6,CASSGLAGGAAEWVTDSPLHF
TRBV6-5,few,TRBJ2-2,CASSHSGNTGELFF
TRBV4-1,.,TRBJ2-1,CASSQDRAGVSDEQFF
TRBV11-2,many,TRBJ2-2,CASSLGLAVTGELFF
TRBV7-3,many,TRBJ2-1,CASSSLTREQFF
TRBV4-3,many,TRBJ2-5,CASSRSSGPGETQYF
TRBV7-2,.,TRBJ1-6,CASSLTRTGSDSPLHF
TRBV30,many,TRBJ1-2,CAWSVQHLTYGYTF
TRBV4-1,many,TRBJ1-3,CASSQPTAGNSGNTIYF
TRBV19,few,TRBJ1-1,CASSGGAGRTEAFF
TRBV29-1,many,TRBJ1-1,CSVATGGNTEAFF
TRBV7-2,.,TRBJ2-3,CASSPPRTSGIPSQYF
TRBV10-3,many,TRBJ2-1,CAIRTDAYNEQFF
TRBV18,few,TRBJ1-3,CASSLGTELNTIYF
TRBV11-2,.,TRBJ2-3,CASSRGGRDTQYF